This T cell receptor (beta chain) originates from a study of shared clonotypes between healthy human individuals. Terminally differentiated effector memory CD45RA+ cells were excluded from the naive CD8 cells, which were CD45RO-negative and positively selected for CCR7. CDR3 length: 13 amino acids. Germline V CDR1 and CDR2: GTSNPN, SVGIG (reference sequence). Trimming took 7 bases from V and 1 from J, leaving 11 bases between them. The repertoire was sequenced with immunoSEQ multiplex PCR; TCRdb's copy has only in-frame clones and lacks some. The profile shows 630,000 or so clones, roughly 98% of them singletons.

Source material: naive CD8+ T cells sorted from blood. The TCR originated in a man aged 25 to 40 in good health. The chain combines TRBV30 with TRBJ2-1, with D possibly TRBD2 on 5 matching bases. The CDR3 loop reads CAFTRVSYNEQFF. DNA for the CDR3: TGTGCCTTCACTAGGGTTTCCTACAATGAGCAGTTCTTC.